This T cell receptor (beta chain) emerged from a study of follicular helper T cells after annual influenza vaccination. The repertoire was sequenced with immunoSEQ multiplex PCR; TCRdb's copy has only in-frame clones and lacks some. The sample holds around 2,100 clones, over 60% seen once. The time point: 2015-2016 season, pre-vaccination. Before and after seasonal inactivated influenza vaccination, adults gave blood for sorting CD4 subsets for sequencing. Between about 35 and 110 mL of blood was drawn per time point. Note on this clone: At one end, the junction sequence differs from germline, possibly due to a read error.

The receptor comes from an adult who received the influenza vaccine. The starting material was CXCR5+ CD38+ circulating T follicular helper cells from blood, obtained on the day of influenza vaccination. Specified subset: circulating Tfh, non-naive CD4+CXCR5+PD-1+ (ICOS+CD38+ or ICOS-CD38-).

CDR3 nucleotide sequence: TGTGCCAGCAGCGGGACAGGGGGCACCGGTGAGCTGTTTTTT. Residues: CASSGTGGTGELFF. The chain carries TRBV7-2 and TRBJ2-2; 12 bases agree with TRBD1. Germline V gene lookup returns CDR1 SGHTA and CDR2 FQGNSA. CDR3 size: 14 residues.